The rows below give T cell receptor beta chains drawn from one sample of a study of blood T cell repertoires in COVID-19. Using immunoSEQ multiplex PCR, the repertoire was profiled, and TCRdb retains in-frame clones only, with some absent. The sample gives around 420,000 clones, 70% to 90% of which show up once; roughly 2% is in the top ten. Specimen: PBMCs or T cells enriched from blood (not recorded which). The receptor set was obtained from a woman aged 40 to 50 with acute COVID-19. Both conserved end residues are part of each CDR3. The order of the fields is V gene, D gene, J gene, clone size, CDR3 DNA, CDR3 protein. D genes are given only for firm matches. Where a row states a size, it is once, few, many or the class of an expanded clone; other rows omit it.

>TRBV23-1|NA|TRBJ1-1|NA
TGCGCCAGCAGTCATTCCCCCGACAGGCTTAACCGCGGAAGGGTATGGAGAGGGACTGAAGCTTTCTTT
CASSHSPDRLNRGRVWRGTEAFF
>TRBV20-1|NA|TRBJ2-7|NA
TGCAGTGCTAGCAGGGTGAGCGAGCAGTACTTC
CSASRVSEQYF
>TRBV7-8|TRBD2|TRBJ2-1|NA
TGTGCCAGCAGCTTAGGCCGGGGGGGCAGCGGTGAGCAGTTCTTC
CASSLGRGGSGEQFF
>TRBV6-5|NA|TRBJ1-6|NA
TGTGCCAGCAGTTATCGGGGTAGTTCCTATAATTCACCCCTCCACTTT
CASSYRGSSYNSPLHF
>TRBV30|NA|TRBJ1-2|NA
TGTGCCTGGAGTCACAGGGCTGTTAACTATGGCTACACCTTC
CAWSHRAVNYGYTF
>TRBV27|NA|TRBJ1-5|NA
TGTGCCAATCCTCAGGGGCCCCAGCATTTT
CANPQGPQHF
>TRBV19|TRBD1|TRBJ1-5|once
TGTGCCAGTAGCAACTTCGTACTGGACAGGGGAGGGCAGCCCCAGCATTTT
CASSNFVLDRGGQPQHF
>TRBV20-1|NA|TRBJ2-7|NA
TGCAGTGCACTAATCTCCTACGAGCAGTACTTC
CSALISYEQYF
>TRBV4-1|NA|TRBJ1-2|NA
TGCGCCAGCAGCCAAGGCAGTGGACGGGAAACCTATGGCTACACCTTC
CASSQGSGRETYGYTF
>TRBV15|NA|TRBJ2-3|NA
TGTGCCACCAGCAGAGCTGACTCCAGAGTTAGGGATACGCAGTATTTT
CATSRADSRVRDTQYF
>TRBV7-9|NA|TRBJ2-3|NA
TGTGCCAGCAGCCCCAGAGGCGCGGGGACCACAGATACGCAGTATTTT
CASSPRGAGTTDTQYF
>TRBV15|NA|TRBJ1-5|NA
TGTGCCACCAGCAGAGACGTACAGGGTACAGGTCAGCCCCAGCATTTT
CATSRDVQGTGQPQHF
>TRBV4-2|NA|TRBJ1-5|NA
TGTGCCAGCAGCCATGGAGAGACCAATCAGCCCCAGCATTTT
CASSHGETNQPQHF
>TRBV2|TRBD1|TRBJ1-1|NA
TGTGCCAGCACGCAATCCCCCCGACAGGGATCGGAAGCTTTCTTT
CASTQSPRQGSEAFF
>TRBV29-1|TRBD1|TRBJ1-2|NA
TGCAGCGCGTCGACAGGGGGCGATGGCTACACCTTC
CSASTGGDGYTF
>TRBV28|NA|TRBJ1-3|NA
TGTGCCAGCAGTTTATCCGGTCAGGGGTCTGGAAACACCATATATTTT
CASSLSGQGSGNTIYF
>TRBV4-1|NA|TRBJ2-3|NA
TGCGCCAGCAGCCAAGAATTGAGAGCCCCGGCGCAGTATTTT
CASSQELRAPAQYF
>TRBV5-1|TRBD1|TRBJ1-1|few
TGCGCCAGCAGCTTGGGGACAGGGACCCCGAACACTGAAGCTTTCTTT
CASSLGTGTPNTEAFF
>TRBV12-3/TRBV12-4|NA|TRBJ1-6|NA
TGTGCCAGCAGTCCCGCCCCAGGACCCCTCCACTTT
CASSPAPGPLHF
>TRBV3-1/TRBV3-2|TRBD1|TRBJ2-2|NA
TGTGCCAGCAGCGCCGGGACAGATATCAACACCGGGGAGCTGTTTTTT
CASSAGTDINTGELFF
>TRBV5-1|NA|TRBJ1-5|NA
TGCGCCAGCAGTGTATCCGGGTGGGGCAATCAGCCCCAGCATTTT
CASSVSGWGNQPQHF
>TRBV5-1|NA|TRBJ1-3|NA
TGCGCCAGCAGCCTAAGGACAGCCGACTCTGGAAACACCATATATTTT
CASSLRTADSGNTIYF
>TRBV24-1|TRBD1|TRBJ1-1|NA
TGTGCCACCAGTGACTCAGGGGGCACTGAAGCTTTCTTT
CATSDSGGTEAFF
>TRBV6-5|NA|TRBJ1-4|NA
TGTGCCAGCAGGGCTTTAACTAATGAAAAACTGTTTTTT
CASRALTNEKLFF
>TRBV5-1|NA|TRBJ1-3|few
TGCGCCAGCAGCGACCCGACAGGAATTGGGGGAAACACCATATATTTT
CASSDPTGIGGNTIYF
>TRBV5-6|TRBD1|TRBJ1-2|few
TGTGCCAGCAGCCGACCCTCGGGACAGGGATCAGGGGGCTACACCTTC
CASSRPSGQGSGGYTF
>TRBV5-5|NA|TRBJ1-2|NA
TGTGCCAGCAGCCCAGATGGCTATGGCTACACCTTC
CASSPDGYGYTF
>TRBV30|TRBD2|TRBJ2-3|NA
TGTGCCTGGAGTGCGGGGGGGGTCAGCACAGATACGCAGTATTTT
CAWSAGGVSTDTQYF
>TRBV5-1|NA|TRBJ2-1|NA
TGCGCCAGCAGCTGGACCGGGACTTCCTACAATGAGCAGTTCTTC
CASSWTGTSYNEQFF
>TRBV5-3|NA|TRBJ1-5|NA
TGTGCCAGAAGCCCGGGCAGGGTTGGCAATCAGCCCCAGCATTTT
CARSPGRVGNQPQHF
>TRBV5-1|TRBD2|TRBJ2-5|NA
TGCGCCAGCAGCATTAGCGGGGGGCAAGAGACCCAGTACTTC
CASSISGGQETQYF
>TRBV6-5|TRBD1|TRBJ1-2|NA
TGTGCCAGCACTTACCGGAGGGGGCTCGGCTATGGCTACACCTTC
CASTYRRGLGYGYTF
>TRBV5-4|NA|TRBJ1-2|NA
TGTGCCAGCAGCTTGGTGTCAAATGGCTACACCTTC
CASSLVSNGYTF
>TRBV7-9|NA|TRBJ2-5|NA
TGTGCCAGTCCCCGAACAGAGCCCCAAGAGACCCAGTACTTC
CASPRTEPQETQYF
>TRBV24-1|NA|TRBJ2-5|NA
TGTGCCACCAGTGATTTGAAGGGGGTACAAGAGACCCAGTACTTC
CATSDLKGVQETQYF
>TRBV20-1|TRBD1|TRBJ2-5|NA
TGCAGTGCTAGTCTCCGGGACAGCCAAGAGACCCAGTACTTC
CSASLRDSQETQYF
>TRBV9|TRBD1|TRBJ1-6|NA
TGTGCCCCCAACCCCGGGGACAGGGGGTTGTTT
CAPNPGDRGLF
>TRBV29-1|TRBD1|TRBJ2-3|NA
TGCAGCGTTTCGTGGGACAGGGACAGAACAGATACGCAGTATTTT
CSVSWDRDRTDTQYF
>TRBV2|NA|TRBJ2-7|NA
TGTGCCAGCAGGAGACTGGGGGCGACGGCCTACGAGCAGTACTTC
CASRRLGATAYEQYF
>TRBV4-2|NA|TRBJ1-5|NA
TGTGCCAGCAGCCAAGATCGTATTTGGCCCCAGCATTTT
CASSQDRIWPQHF
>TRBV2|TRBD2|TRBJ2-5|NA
TGTGCCAGCAGGACTAGCGGGGGGGCTTGGGAGACCCAGTACTTC
CASRTSGGAWETQYF
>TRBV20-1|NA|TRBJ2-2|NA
TGCAGTGATTTCCTCGGGGAGCTGTTTTTT
CSDFLGELFF
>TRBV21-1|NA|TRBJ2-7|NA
TGTGCCAGCAGCAAAGCGGGCGGGGGGGCTTATTACGAGCAGTACTTC
CASSKAGGGAYYEQYF
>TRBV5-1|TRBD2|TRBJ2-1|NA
TGCGCCAGCAGCACCACTAGCGGGGGTTACAATGAGCAGTTCTTC
CASSTTSGGYNEQFF